The 29 T cell receptor beta chains below come from one sample, sequenced in a study of CD4 T cells in relation to SARS-CoV-2 and coronaviruses. Antigen specificity for these receptors is unknown. The method was immunoSEQ multiplex PCR; TCRdb's version includes in-frame clones alone and lacks a portion of them. The repertoire includes roughly 16,000 clones, about 84% of them detected once, and 15% to 17% sits in the top ten. Unexposed donor CD4+ T cells date from about 2011-2018, before the COVID-19 pandemic. After roughly ten days of culture, CD4+ T cells were isolated. What was sequenced was CD4+ T cells from PBMCs, cultured in vitro. All receptors derive from a human donor in good health.

The chain is built from TRBV18 and TRBJ2-5; 8 bases are a match to TRBD2. With V trimmed by 6 bases and J by 1 base, 7 bases remained unmatched. The CDR3 contains 15 residues. Germline CDR1 is KGHSH and CDR2 is LQKENI. The DNA for the CDR3 is TGTGCCAGCTCTTTAACTAGCGGCCTCCAAGAGACCCAGTACTTC. Residues: CASSLTSGLQETQYF.

This sequence joins TRBV7-9 and TRBJ2-3; D perhaps matches TRBD1 (5 bases). The CDR3 consists of 18 residues. Germline V gives CDR1 SEHNR, CDR2 FQNEAQ (reference sequence). V was cut by 3 bases and J by 2 bases, with 21 bases left in between. The CDR3 coding sequence is TGTGCCAGCAGCTTCATGTTCGGGCGCCAGGGAACCACAGATACGCAGTATTTT. As protein: CASSFMFGRQGTTDTQYF.

This clone is medium-sized. The V and J genes are TRBV6-5 and TRBJ1-1; 10 nucleotides line up with TRBD1. Trimming took 6 bases from V and 10 from J; bases not matched to a gene: 5. The CDR3 is made up of 12 amino acids. Germline CDR1 reads MNHEY; CDR2 reads SVGAGI. The CDR3 DNA reads as TGTGCCAGCAGGGACTGGACAGGGGGAGCTTTCTTT. This codes for CASRDWTGGAFF.

The chain couples TRBV28 to TRBJ1-4, with 7 bases identical to TRBD1. This CDR3 has 14 amino acids. CDR1 MDHEN and CDR2 SYDVKM come from the germline V gene. Trimming at V came to 0 bases and at J to 6 bases, leaving 1 base not matched to a gene. CDR3 sequence (DNA): TGTGCCAGCAGTTTATGGGGACAGTATGAAAAACTGTTTTTT. It codes for CASSLWGQYEKLFF.

The chain recombines TRBV6-5 with TRBJ2-7, with no clear D. CDR1 is MNHEY and CDR2 is SVGAGI in the germline V gene. V was cut by 6 bases and J by 6 bases, with 15 bases left in between. The CDR3 runs 13 residues. CDR3 sequence: CASRAWGVSEQYF. DNA for the CDR3: TGTGCCAGCAGGGCCTGGGGTGTGTCCGAGCAGTACTTC.

The chain combines TRBV4-2 with TRBJ2-6; D gene unclear. This CDR3 comprises 14 residues. CDR1 and CDR2 (germline): LGHNA, YNFKEQ. Trimming took off 2 bases at V and 1 base at J, with 3 bases between the two ends. This CDR3 is CASSQQSGANVLTF. The CDR3 bases are TGTGCCAGCAGCCAACAGTCTGGGGCCAACGTCCTGACTTTC.

The rearrangement joins TRBV5-8 to TRBJ1-6; 10 nucleotides agree with TRBD1. The CDR3 spans 15 residues. From germline, CDR1 is SGHTS and CDR2 YDEGEE. The V segment lost 4 bases and the J segment 9 bases; nucleotides outside the gene matches: 7. This chain's CDR3 is CASSRGQGETSPLHF. The CDR3 nucleotides read TGTGCCAGCAGCCGCGGACAGGGGGAGACTTCACCCCTCCACTTT.

This chain connects TRBV5-1 to TRBJ2-2; TRBD1 agrees at 8 bases. The V gene's germline CDR1 is SGHRS and CDR2 YFSETQ. This CDR3 contains 16 residues. J gave up 2 bases and V 2 bases, and 5 bases lay outside the gene matches. CDR3 loop: CASSFQPGGNTGELFF. DNA for the CDR3: TGCGCCAGCAGCTTCCAACCAGGGGGCAACACCGGGGAGCTGTTTTTT.

The chain is built from TRBV18 and TRBJ1-2, with D possibly TRBD1 on 5 matching bases. The CDR3 has 16 residues. With 2 bases removed from V and 9 bases from J, the gap between germline ends came to 22 bases. CDR1 is KGHSH, CDR2 LQKENI, per germline. The CDR3 DNA is TGTGCCAGCTCACCAACGGGAAAGGGGATGGGTGTGCGCTACACCTTC. Its protein product is CASSPTGKGMGVRYTF. The variable domain in full, with the rest retrieved from reference TRBV18 and TRBJ1-2, is NAGVMQNPRHLVRRRGQEARLRCSPMKGHSHVYWYRQLPEEGLKFMVYLQKENIIDESGMPKERFSAEFPKEGPSILRIQQVVRGDSAAYFCASSPTGKGMGVRYTFGSGTRLTVV.

The chain is built from TRBV7-6 and TRBJ2-5; unclear D gene. This CDR3 region has 16 residues. CDR1 SGHVS and CDR2 FNYEAQ come from the germline V gene. V lost 2 bases to trimming and J lost 2 bases, with 15 bases between them. In nucleotides, the CDR3 is TGTGCCAGCAGCTTAAGGGATACCCTCCGACAAGAGACCCAGTACTTC. It translates to CASSLRDTLRQETQYF.

V usage is TRBV6-1 and J usage is TRBJ2-1, with TRBD1 matching over 7 bases. Looked up from germline, CDR1 is MNHNS and CDR2 is SASEGT. There are 16 residues in the CDR3. V was pared by 3 bases and J by 6 bases, with 11 bases of the junction left unmatched. The DNA for the CDR3 is TGTGCCAGCAGTGACTTGACAGGGATAAACTTCAATGAGCAGTTCTTC. Amino acid sequence: CASSDLTGINFNEQFF.

V usage is TRBV24-1 and J usage is TRBJ2-7; a weak D match, TRBD1 (5 bases). The germline V gene has CDR1 KGHDR and CDR2 SFDVKD. V was cut by 3 bases and J by 1 base, with 9 bases left in between. The CDR3 is 14 residues long. The CDR3 DNA reads as TGTGCCACCAGTGATCCCCGACAGTCCTACGAGCAGTACTTC. It is translated as CATSDPRQSYEQYF.

The chain joins TRBV19 to TRBJ1-5; D perhaps matches TRBD1 (5 bases). V gave up 1 base and J gave up 5 bases, with 12 bases separating them. The CDR3 covers 15 residues. Looked up from germline, CDR1 is LNHDA and CDR2 is SQIVND (reference sequence). DNA for the CDR3: TGTGCCAGTAGTATAGCCGACAGAAAGTATCAGCCCCAGCATTTT. Residues: CASSIADRKYQPQHF.

The V call is TRBV5-1, the J call TRBJ2-7; TRBD2 aligns across 7 bases. The CDR3 contains 14 residues. With V trimmed by 0 bases and J by 5 bases, 5 bases remained unmatched. Germline V gene lookup returns CDR1 SGHRS and CDR2 YFSETQ. The CDR3 loop is CASSLGLAENEQYF. CDR3 in DNA: TGCGCCAGCAGCTTGGGGCTAGCGGAAAACGAGCAGTACTTC.

The chain is built from TRBV10-3 and TRBJ2-7; no definite D call. The CDR3 runs 11 residues. Trimming pared 8 bases from V and 4 bases from J, leaving 9 bases between. CDR1 ENHRY and CDR2 SYGVKD come from the germline V gene. In DNA, the CDR3 is TGTGCCATCTCTCAGGATTACGAGCAGTACTTC. It translates to CAISQDYEQYF.

The chain carries TRBV7-3 and TRBJ2-7, with 8 bases that match TRBD2. The CDR3 sequence is 14 residues long. The germline V gene has CDR1 SGHTA and CDR2 FQGTGA. The trim removed 5 bases at V and 7 bases at J, leaving 10 bases unmatched. The CDR3 sequence: CASSPSGRSGEQYF. Written as DNA, the CDR3 is TGTGCCAGCAGCCCCAGCGGGAGATCGGGGGAGCAGTACTTC.

The chain uses TRBV30 and TRBJ1-5; D remains ambiguous. The CDR3 runs 15 residues. Germline V gene lookup returns CDR1 GTSNPN and CDR2 SVGIG (reference sequence). The ends were cut back, 2 bases at V and 4 bases at J, with 15 bases in the middle. CDR3 in DNA: TGTGCCTGGAGTTCGGGCCAAACCTTAAATCAGCCCCAGCATTTT. It specifies CAWSSGQTLNQPQHF.

The chain is built from TRBV18 and TRBJ1-1; D is uncertain. Germline CDR1 reads KGHSH; CDR2 reads LQKENI. This CDR3 contains 13 residues. V was cut by 6 bases and J by 1 base, with 9 bases left in between. The CDR3: CASSLHANTEAFF. CDR3 nucleotides: TGTGCCAGCTCGCTACACGCGAACACTGAAGCTTTCTTT.

V usage is TRBV28 and J usage is TRBJ2-7; no definite D call. The CDR3 loop spans 12 amino acids. The germline V and J ends were trimmed by 6 bases and 3 bases, with 9 bases remaining between them. Looked up from germline, CDR1 is MDHEN and CDR2 is SYDVKM. CDR3: CASSPGDYEQYF. The CDR3, as DNA: TGTGCCAGCAGCCCCGGCGACTACGAGCAGTACTTC. The variable domain in full, with the rest retrieved from reference TRBV28 and TRBJ2-7, is DVKVTQSSRYLVKRTGEKVFLECVQDMDHENMFWYRQDPGLGLRLIYFSYDVKMKEKGDIPEGYSVSREKKERFSLILESASTNQTSMYLCASSPGDYEQYFGPGTRLTVT.

J is TRBJ2-5 and V is TRBV20-1; possible D gene TRBD1, 5 bases. Trimming pared 3 bases from V and 1 base from J, leaving 6 bases between. Germline-derived CDR1 and CDR2 are DFQATT and SNEGSKA (reference sequence). The CDR3 is 12 residues long. The CDR3 nucleotides are TGCAGTGCTAGTGGGGCCCAAGAGACCCAGTACTTC. Its protein product is CSASGAQETQYF.

This clone was recorded only once. This chain joins TRBV7-9 and TRBJ1-2; weak D call: TRBD1 (6 bases). The CDR3 consists of 13 residues. Per germline, CDR1 SEHNR and CDR2 FQNEAQ (reference sequence). Trimming stripped 4 bases from V and 8 bases from J, with 14 bases between. CDR3 protein: CASSYDRPGGYTF. For the CDR3, the DNA is TGTGCCAGCAGCTACGACAGGCCGGGGGGCTACACCTTC.

The chain combines TRBV10-3 with TRBJ2-1, with 12 bases that match TRBD1. V shed 11 bases, J shed 10 bases, and the junction held 12 bases outside the gene matches. Looked up from germline, CDR1 is ENHRY and CDR2 is SYGVKD. This CDR3 has 14 residues. CDR3 sequence: CAAAGQGAVEEQFF. The CDR3 coding sequence is TGTGCCGCAGCGGGACAGGGGGCGGTCGAGGAGCAGTTCTTC.

The chain has TRBV5-1 and TRBJ1-4, with unresolved D. This CDR3 has 14 residues. CDR1 is SGHRS, CDR2 YFSETQ, per germline. V lost 1 base and J 0 bases, leaving 4 bases between the germline ends. CDR3 residues: CASSLSATNEKLFF. CDR3 nucleotides: TGCGCCAGCAGCTTGTCAGCAACTAATGAAAAACTGTTTTTT. The complete variable domain, with remaining parts taken from reference TRBV5-1 and TRBJ1-4, reads KAGVTQTPRYLIKTRGQQVTLSCSPISGHRSVSWYQQTPGQGLQFLFEYFSETQRNKGNFPGRFSGRQFSNSRSEMNVSTLELGDSALYLCASSLSATNEKLFFGSGTQLSVL.

The rearrangement joins TRBV4-2 to TRBJ1-5; 7 bases are shared with TRBD1. The V gene end was trimmed by 2 bases and the J gene end by 5 bases; junction bases not matched to a gene: 6. The CDR3 runs 15 residues. Germline CDR1 LGHNA, CDR2 YNFKEQ. The CDR3 loop reads CASSQSGTADQPQHF. The CDR3 DNA sequence: TGTGCCAGCAGCCAATCCGGGACAGCCGATCAGCCCCAGCATTTT.

The chain carries TRBV5-4 and TRBJ2-6, with 7 bases that match TRBD1. CDR1 is SGHNT, CDR2 YYREEE, per germline (reference sequence). J lost 4 bases, V lost 0 bases, and 4 bases had no gene match. The length of the CDR3 is 16 residues. In DNA, the CDR3 is TGTGCCAGCAGCTTGGGACAGGGTCCCGGGGCCAACGTCCTGACTTTC. Translation: CASSLGQGPGANVLTF.

The V gene is TRBV28, the J gene TRBJ2-1, with 8 bases that match TRBD2. CDR3 length: 14 amino acids. Unmatched junction bases numbered 16, after V lost 6 bases and J lost 15 bases. Germline CDR1 and CDR2: MDHEN and SYDVKM. CDR3 region: CASSPALGKRELFF. In nucleotides, the CDR3 is TGTGCCAGCAGCCCCGCCCTGGGCAAGCGGGAGTTGTTCTTC.

The chain links TRBV28 to TRBJ2-5, with 7 bases lining up with TRBD2. CDR3 length equals 13 residues. The V gene's germline CDR1 is MDHEN and CDR2 SYDVKM. V was pared by 7 bases and J by 1 base, with 3 bases of the junction left unmatched. The CDR3 here is CASNRGSQETQYF. DNA for the CDR3: TGTGCCAGCAATCGCGGGAGCCAAGAGACCCAGTACTTC.

This clone has a handful of counts. V usage is TRBV2 and J usage is TRBJ1-2; D perhaps matches TRBD1 (5 bases). Germline assignment: CDR1 SNHLY and CDR2 FYNNEI. Between the trimmed V and J ends, which lost 7 bases and 8 bases, there was a span of 11 bases. The CDR3 totals 11 residues. CDR3 coding DNA: TGTGCCAGCACCAGGGAGAACGGCTACACCTTC. It codes for CASTRENGYTF.

V and J are TRBV7-2 and TRBJ2-5; D gene unclear. V lost 3 bases to trimming and J lost 4 bases, with 9 bases between them. Germline lookup yields CDR1 SGHTA and CDR2 FQGNSA. The CDR3 is 13 amino acids. In nucleotides, the CDR3 is TGTGCCAGCAGCTTCGGGTTATCAGAGACCCAGTACTTC. Translation gives CASSFGLSETQYF.